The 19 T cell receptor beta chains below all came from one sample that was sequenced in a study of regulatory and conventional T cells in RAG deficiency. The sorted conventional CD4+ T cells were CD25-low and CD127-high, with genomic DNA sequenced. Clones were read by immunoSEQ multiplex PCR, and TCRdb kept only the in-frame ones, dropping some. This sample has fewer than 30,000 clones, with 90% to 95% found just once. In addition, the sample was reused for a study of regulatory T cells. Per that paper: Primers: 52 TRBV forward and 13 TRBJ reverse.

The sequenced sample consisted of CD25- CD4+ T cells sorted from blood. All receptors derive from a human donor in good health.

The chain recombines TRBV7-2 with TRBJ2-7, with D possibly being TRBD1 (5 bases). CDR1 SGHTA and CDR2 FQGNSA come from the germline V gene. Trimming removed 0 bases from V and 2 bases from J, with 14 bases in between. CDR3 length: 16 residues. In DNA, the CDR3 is TGTGCCAGCAGCTTAGCGTCGCAGGGAATCACCTACGAGCAGTACTTC. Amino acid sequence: CASSLASQGITYEQYF.

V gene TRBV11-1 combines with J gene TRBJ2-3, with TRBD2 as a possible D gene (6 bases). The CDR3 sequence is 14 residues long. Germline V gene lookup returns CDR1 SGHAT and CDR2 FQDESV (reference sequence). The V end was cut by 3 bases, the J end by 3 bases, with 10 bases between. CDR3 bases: TGTGCCAGCAGCTTGAGGAGCGGGACAGATACGCAGTATTTT. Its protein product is CASSLRSGTDTQYF.

The CDR3 bases are TGTGCCAGCAGCACGACGACAGGGTCGGTGAACACTGAAGCTTTCTTT. It codes for CASSTTTGSVNTEAFF. J is TRBJ1-1 and V is TRBV7-9; 7 bases line up with TRBD1. With 5 bases clipped from V and 0 bases from J, the junction kept 9 bases outside the gene matches. In germline, CDR1 is SEHNR, CDR2 FQNEAQ (reference sequence). This CDR3 has 16 residues.

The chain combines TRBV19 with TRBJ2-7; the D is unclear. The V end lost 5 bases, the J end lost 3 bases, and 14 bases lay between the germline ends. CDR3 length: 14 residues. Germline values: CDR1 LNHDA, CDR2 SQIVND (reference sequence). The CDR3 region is CASSAPTRYYEQYF. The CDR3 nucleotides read TGTGCCAGTAGTGCGCCTACTCGCTACTACGAGCAGTACTTC.

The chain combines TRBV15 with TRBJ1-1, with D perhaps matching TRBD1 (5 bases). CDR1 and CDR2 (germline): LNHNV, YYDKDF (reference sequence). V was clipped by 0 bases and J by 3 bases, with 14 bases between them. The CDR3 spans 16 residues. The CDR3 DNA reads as TGTGCCACCAGCAGAGATGGTGCGGGACGGGACACTGAAGCTTTCTTT. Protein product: CATSRDGAGRDTEAFF.

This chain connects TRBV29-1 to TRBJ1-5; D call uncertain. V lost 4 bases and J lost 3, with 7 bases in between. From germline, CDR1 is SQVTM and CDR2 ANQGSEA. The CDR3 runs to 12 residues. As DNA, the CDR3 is TGCAGCGTTGCAGTCCCCAATCAGCCCCAGCATTTT. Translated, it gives CSVAVPNQPQHF.

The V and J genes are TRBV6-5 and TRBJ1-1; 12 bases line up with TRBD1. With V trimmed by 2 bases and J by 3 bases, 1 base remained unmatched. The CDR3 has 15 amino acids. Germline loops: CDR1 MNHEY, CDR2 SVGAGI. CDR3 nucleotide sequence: TGTGCCAGCAGTTACCGGGACAGGGGGCACACTGAAGCTTTCTTT. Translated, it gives CASSYRDRGHTEAFF.

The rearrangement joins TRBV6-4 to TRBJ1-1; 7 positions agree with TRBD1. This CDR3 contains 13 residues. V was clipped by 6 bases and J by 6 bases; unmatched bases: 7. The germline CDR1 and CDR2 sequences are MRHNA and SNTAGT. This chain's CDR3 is CASSETGEAEAFF. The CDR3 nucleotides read TGTGCCAGCAGCGAAACAGGGGAGGCTGAAGCTTTCTTT.

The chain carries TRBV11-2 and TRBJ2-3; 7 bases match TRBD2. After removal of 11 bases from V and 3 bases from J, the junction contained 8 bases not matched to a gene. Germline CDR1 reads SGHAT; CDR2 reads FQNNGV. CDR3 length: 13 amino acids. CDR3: CASKPGGTDTQYF. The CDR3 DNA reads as TGTGCCTCCAAACCGGGGGGAACAGATACGCAGTATTTT.

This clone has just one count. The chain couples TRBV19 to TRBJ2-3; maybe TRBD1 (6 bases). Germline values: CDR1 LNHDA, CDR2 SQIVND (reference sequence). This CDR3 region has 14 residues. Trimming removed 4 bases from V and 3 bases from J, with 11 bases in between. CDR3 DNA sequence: TGTGCCAGTAGTAATGGACAGCGTACAGATACGCAGTATTTT. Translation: CASSNGQRTDTQYF.

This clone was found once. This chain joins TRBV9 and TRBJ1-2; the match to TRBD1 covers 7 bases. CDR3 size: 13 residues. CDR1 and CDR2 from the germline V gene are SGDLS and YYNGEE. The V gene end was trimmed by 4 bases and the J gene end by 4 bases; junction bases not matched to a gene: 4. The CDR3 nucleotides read TGTGCCAGCAGCCCCGACAGGGCCTATGGCTACACCTTC. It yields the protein CASSPDRAYGYTF.

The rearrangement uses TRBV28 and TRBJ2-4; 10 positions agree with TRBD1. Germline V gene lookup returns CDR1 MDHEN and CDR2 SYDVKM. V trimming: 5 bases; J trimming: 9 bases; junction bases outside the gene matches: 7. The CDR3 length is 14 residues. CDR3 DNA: TGTGCCAGCAGTGCGGGACAGGGGAGAGTCATTCAGTACTTC. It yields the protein CASSAGQGRVIQYF. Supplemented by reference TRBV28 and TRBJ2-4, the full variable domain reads DVKVTQSSRYLVKRTGEKVFLECVQDMDHENMFWYRQDPGLGLRLIYFSYDVKMKEKGDIPEGYSVSREKKERFSLILESASTNQTSMYLCASSAGQGRVIQYFGAGTRLSVL.

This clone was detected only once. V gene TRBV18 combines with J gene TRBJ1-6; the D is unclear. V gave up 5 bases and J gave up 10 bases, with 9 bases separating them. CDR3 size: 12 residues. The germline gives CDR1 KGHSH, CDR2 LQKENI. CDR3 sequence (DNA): TGTGCCAGCTCAACCCTAGAGTCACCCCTCCACTTT. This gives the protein CASSTLESPLHF.

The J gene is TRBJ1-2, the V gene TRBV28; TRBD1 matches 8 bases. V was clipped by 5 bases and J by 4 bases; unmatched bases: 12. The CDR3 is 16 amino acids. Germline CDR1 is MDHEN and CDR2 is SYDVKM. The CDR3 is CASSLGTGVLGYGYTF. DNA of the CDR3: TGTGCCAGCAGTCTCGGGACAGGAGTCCTCGGCTATGGCTACACCTTC.

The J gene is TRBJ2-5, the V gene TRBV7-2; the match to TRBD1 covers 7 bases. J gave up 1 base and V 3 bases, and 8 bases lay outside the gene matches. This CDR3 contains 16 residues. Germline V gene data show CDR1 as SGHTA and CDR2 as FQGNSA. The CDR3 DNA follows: TGTGCCAGCAGCTTTCAGACAGGGCCCTCCCAAGAGACCCAGTACTTC. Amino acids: CASSFQTGPSQETQYF.

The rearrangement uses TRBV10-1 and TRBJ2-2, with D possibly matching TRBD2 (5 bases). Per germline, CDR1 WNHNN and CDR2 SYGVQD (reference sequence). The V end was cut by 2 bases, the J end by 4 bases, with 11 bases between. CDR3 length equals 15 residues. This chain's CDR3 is CASSEDARGTGELFF. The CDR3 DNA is TGCGCCAGCAGTGAGGACGCCCGGGGCACCGGGGAGCTGTTTTTT.

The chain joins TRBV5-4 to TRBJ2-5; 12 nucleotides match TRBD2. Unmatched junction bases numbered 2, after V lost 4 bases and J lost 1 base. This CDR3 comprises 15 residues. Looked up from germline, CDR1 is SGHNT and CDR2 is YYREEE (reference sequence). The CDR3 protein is CASSRTSGAQETQYF. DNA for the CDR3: TGTGCCAGCAGCAGGACTAGCGGGGCCCAAGAGACCCAGTACTTC.

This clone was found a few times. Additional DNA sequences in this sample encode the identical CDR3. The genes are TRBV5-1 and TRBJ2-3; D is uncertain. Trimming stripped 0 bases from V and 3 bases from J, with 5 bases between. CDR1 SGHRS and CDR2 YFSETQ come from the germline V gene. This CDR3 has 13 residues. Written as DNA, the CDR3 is TGCGCCAGCAGCTTGGCGGGTACAGATACGCAGTATTTT. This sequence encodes CASSLAGTDTQYF.

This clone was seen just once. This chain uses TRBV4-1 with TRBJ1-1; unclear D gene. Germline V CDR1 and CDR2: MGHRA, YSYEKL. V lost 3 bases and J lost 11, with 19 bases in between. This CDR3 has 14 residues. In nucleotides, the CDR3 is TGCGCCAGCAGCCACGGAAGGGAGTTGGGAAGCGCTTTCTTT. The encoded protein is CASSHGRELGSAFF.